This record looks at one T cell receptor (beta chain) sequence and its context. Its target is not known. The data are from a study of T cell repertoires in cytomegalovirus infection. TCRdb re-called the reads with MiXCR, one entry per CDR3 protein. The sample has 700,000 to 850,000 distinct CDR3 sequences, over 25% seen once; the top ten hold around an eighth. Overall study findings and caveats: Dominating the ex vivo response were TCR beta clonotypes that were CMV-specific and HLA-C-restricted.

V was cut by 5 bases and J by 4 bases, with 24 bases left in between. There are 17 residues in the CDR3. Germline V gene data show CDR1 as LNHNV and CDR2 as YYDKDF (reference sequence). The sequencing here drew on cultured CD8+ T cells from PBMCs, taken from culture after CMV antigen stimulation. The clonotype was recovered from a human donor in good health (CMV status not recorded). Some clones in this sample may be carry-over from other donors' samples. The gene calls are TRBV15 and TRBJ2-7; a possible D gene is TRBD2 (6 bases). CDR3 loop: CATSLSWRDRENYEQYV. The CDR3 bases are TGTGCCACCAGCCTCAGTTGGCGGGACCGTGAAAATTACGAGCAGTACGTC.